This TCR beta chain is drawn from a study of blood T cell repertoires in COVID-19. About the study: Samples taken during acute and convalescent COVID-19 were collected in the United States, Italy and Spain. T cells, B-cell-depleted T cells, or PBMCs supplied cDNA or gDNA.

Original analysis: Reference gene primer amplification gave estimated nucleated cell counts. Profiling relied on immunoSEQ multiplex PCR, and the TCRdb table lists in-frame clones only, not all of them. V and J calls and clone size are copied from that table; D and trimming were computed from the DNA. The table includes over 150,000 clones, around 80% detected once. The receptor comes from a woman aged 55 to 70 with acute or convalescent COVID-19. The sequenced material came from peripheral blood.

CDR3 in DNA: TGTGCCAGCAGCCAGGGGGACCTCTACGAGCAGTACTTC. Translated: CASSQGDLYEQYF. The chain uses TRBV12-3 or TRBV12-4 and TRBJ2-7; the match to TRBD1 covers 7 bases. V shed 6 bases and J 3 bases; nucleotides not matched to a gene: 5. The CDR3 consists of 13 residues.